The 19 T cell receptor beta chains below all came from one sample that was sequenced in a study of beta chain features in type 1 diabetes. General study results and limits: Patients with Type 1 diabetes showed moderately but significantly shorter TCRB CDR3s in all four CD4+ subsets.

The whole isolated RNA underwent reverse transcription, so sequencing captured expressed TCRB transcripts. Here immunoSEQ multiplex PCR was the method, and the copy in TCRdb shows in-frame clones only, minus some. The sample contains under 130,000 clones, 25% to 35% of which appear only once. Which antigens these TCRs recognize remains unknown. Sequencing was done on a sample of central memory CD4+ T cells from blood. The receptors originated from a woman aged 18-35 years with type 1 diabetes.

J is TRBJ1-4 and V is TRBV19; 7 bases are shared with TRBD1. The J segment lost 6 bases and the V segment lost 9 bases, leaving 10 bases of the junction unmatched. This CDR3 has 14 amino acids. The germline CDR1 and CDR2 sequences are LNHDA and SQIVND (reference sequence). The CDR3: CASRHTGAHEKLFF. CDR3 DNA sequence: TGTGCCAGCCGCCATACAGGGGCCCATGAAAAACTGTTTTTT.

The sample holds a few counts of this clone. The chain recombines TRBV5-6 with TRBJ2-7; 11 bases fit TRBD2. V shed 4 bases, J shed 3 bases, and the junction held 3 bases outside the gene matches. Germline CDR1 reads SGHDT; CDR2 reads YYEEEE. The CDR3 is made up of 14 amino acids. The CDR3 reads CASSPLAGDYEQYF. The CDR3 DNA reads as TGTGCCAGCAGCCCACTAGCGGGGGACTACGAGCAGTACTTC.

The V and J genes are TRBV7-8 and TRBJ1-1; 9 bases match TRBD1. V gave up 3 bases and J gave up 3 bases; unmatched junction bases: 2. Germline lookup yields CDR1 SGHVS and CDR2 FQNEAQ. The CDR3 covers 14 residues. The CDR3 loop reads CASSFRDRDTEAFF. As DNA, the CDR3 is TGTGCCAGCAGCTTCCGGGACAGGGACACTGAAGCTTTCTTT.

This clone was counted a few times. This rearrangement joins TRBV2 to TRBJ1-1, with D perhaps TRBD1 (6 bases). Per germline, CDR1 SNHLY and CDR2 FYNNEI. The V and J ends lost 8 bases and 1 base respectively, with 11 bases between them. The CDR3 extends over 13 amino acids. This CDR3 reads CASGRQANTEAFF. The CDR3 region has the DNA TGTGCCAGCGGAAGACAGGCGAACACTGAAGCTTTCTTT.

CDR3 residues: CASSKERGTRKRGTEAFF. CDR3 coding DNA: TGTGCCAGCAGCAAAGAGAGAGGGACACGGAAACGTGGGACTGAAGCTTTCTTT. The chain carries TRBV21-1 and TRBJ1-1; the listed D gene, TRBD1, was not tested against the DNA. TRBV21-1 is a pseudogene locus. This CDR3 has 18 amino acids.

This rearrangement joins TRBV6-5 to TRBJ1-2; D might be TRBD1 (6 bases). The CDR3 totals 13 residues. CDR1 and CDR2 from the germline V gene are MNHEY and SVGAGI. V was trimmed by 10 bases and J by 4 bases, leaving 16 bases between them. The CDR3, as DNA: TGTGCCACCGGGGAACAGGGACCCTATGGCTACACCTTC. This translates into CATGEQGPYGYTF.

This chain uses TRBV7-6 with TRBJ1-4; no reliable D call. The CDR3 length is 16 residues. Germline lookup yields CDR1 SGHVS and CDR2 FNYEAQ. With 5 bases removed from V and 0 bases from J, the gap between germline ends came to 13 bases. CDR3 bases: TGTGCCAGCAGCGAGAGAAACCGGGCAACTAATGAAAAACTGTTTTTT. Translated, it gives CASSERNRATNEKLFF.

V gene TRBV7-8 combines with J gene TRBJ2-2; D is unclear. The CDR3 loop spans 14 amino acids. The V end lost 2 bases, the J end lost 8 bases, and 12 bases lay between the germline ends. Germline lookup yields CDR1 SGHVS and CDR2 FQNEAQ. The CDR3 region is CASSLRDIPGELFF. CDR3 bases: TGTGCCAGCAGCTTAAGAGACATCCCGGGGGAGCTGTTTTTT.

The chain joins TRBV5-1 to TRBJ1-1, with TRBD1 matching over 9 bases. CDR3 size: 17 residues. The germline gives CDR1 SGHRS, CDR2 YFSETQ. V lost 3 bases, J lost 7 bases, and 16 bases stayed unmatched. CDR3 DNA sequence: TGCGCCAGCAGCTCAGGGACAGGGTATAGTGGTGGGGTTGAAGCTTTCTTT. Encoded protein: CASSSGTGYSGGVEAFF.

This clone was counted a few times. The genes are TRBV5-6 and TRBJ2-5; 7 bases fit TRBD1. After removal of 0 bases from V and 4 bases from J, the junction contained 0 bases not matched to a gene. CDR1 and CDR2 from the germline V gene are SGHDT and YYEEEE. The CDR3 loop spans 13 amino acids. CDR3 DNA: TGTGCCAGCAGCTTGGCAGGGGGAGAGACCCAGTACTTC. Translating gives CASSLAGGETQYF.

CDR3 region: CASSPGTPGETQYF. The CDR3 bases are TGTGCCAGTAGTCCCGGGACACCGGGGGAGACCCAGTACTTC. This sequence joins TRBV19 and TRBJ2-5, with D possibly TRBD1 on 6 matching bases. With 5 bases removed from V and 5 bases from J, the gap between germline ends came to 15 bases. The V gene's germline CDR1 is LNHDA and CDR2 SQIVND (reference sequence). This CDR3 has 14 residues.

This clone was counted only a few times. The V call is TRBV30, the J call TRBJ2-3, with 7 bases fitting TRBD2. Germline V CDR1 and CDR2: GTSNPN, SVGIG (reference sequence). This CDR3 is 13 amino acids long. V shed 5 bases, J shed 0 bases, and the junction held 2 bases outside the gene matches. CDR3 nucleotides: TGTGCCTGGCAGCGGGGCAGCACAGATACGCAGTATTTT. Residues: CAWQRGSTDTQYF.

This clone was recorded a few times. V is TRBV7-8 and J is TRBJ2-7; 8 positions agree with TRBD2. V lost 1 base and J lost 2; bases outside the gene matches: 4. The CDR3 is 15 amino acids. The germline V gene encodes CDR1 SGHVS and CDR2 FQNEAQ. As DNA, the CDR3 is TGTGCCAGCAGCTTAGGTTCGGGACTAGCCTACGAGCAGTACTTC. Translating gives CASSLGSGLAYEQYF.

The chain couples TRBV29-1 to TRBJ1-1; D possibly corresponds to TRBD1 (5 bases). V lost 3 bases and J 0 bases, leaving 17 bases between the germline ends. CDR1 is SQVTM, CDR2 ANQGSEA, per germline. This CDR3 has 16 amino acids. CDR3 amino acids: CSVDGGRGALNTEAFF. The CDR3 DNA reads as TGCAGCGTTGACGGGGGGAGAGGGGCCCTGAACACTGAAGCTTTCTTT.

This clone appeared a few times. The CDR3 sequence: CASSPRTSLGPRELFF. CDR3 DNA sequence: TGTGCCAGCAGCCCCAGGACTAGCCTAGGGCCCCGGGAGCTGTTTTTT. The genes are TRBV7-2 and TRBJ2-2; TRBD2 matches at 8 bases. The CDR3 sequence is 16 residues long. Germline CDR1 reads SGHTA; CDR2 reads FQGNSA. Trimming at V came to 5 bases and at J to 9 bases, leaving 14 bases not matched to a gene.

This clone was counted a few times. This chain links TRBV28 with TRBJ2-4; 7 bases match TRBD1. This CDR3 is 15 amino acids long. Germline V gives CDR1 MDHEN, CDR2 SYDVKM. V shed 5 bases and J 7 bases; nucleotides not matched to a gene: 11. CDR3 DNA: TGTGCCAGCAGTGTCCTGACGGACAGGCTGAACATTCAGTACTTC. It codes for CASSVLTDRLNIQYF.

The J gene is TRBJ2-3, the V gene TRBV2; 7 bases line up with TRBD2. Germline V gene data show CDR1 as SNHLY and CDR2 as FYNNEI. V gave up 7 bases and J gave up 1 base; unmatched junction bases: 11. This CDR3 spans 16 amino acids. CDR3 in amino acids: CASKRGGSAGTDTQYF. Here the CDR3 DNA reads TGTGCCAGCAAGAGGGGCGGGAGCGCGGGCACAGATACGCAGTATTTT.

This clone turned up a few times. The chain uses TRBV6-5 and TRBJ1-1, with 8 nucleotides matching TRBD1. The CDR3 extends over 15 amino acids. Germline assignment: CDR1 MNHEY and CDR2 SVGAGI. Trimming took 2 bases from V and 1 from J; bases not matched to a gene: 3. The CDR3: CASSYKGTGNTEAFF. CDR3 nucleotides: TGTGCCAGCAGTTACAAGGGGACAGGGAACACTGAAGCTTTCTTT.

This clone was counted between two and nine times. V usage is TRBV27 and J usage is TRBJ2-3, with D perhaps TRBD2 (6 bases). The germline gives CDR1 MNHEY, CDR2 SMNVEV (reference sequence). Deletions cut 1 base from V and 0 bases from J, with 8 bases between. The CDR3 is 15 residues long. The CDR3 sequence: CASSLLEGSTDTQYF. The CDR3 DNA sequence: TGTGCCAGCAGTTTATTGGAGGGAAGCACAGATACGCAGTATTTT.